The 12 T cell receptor beta chains given below trace back to one sample, sequenced in a study of control samples from healthy donors and cancer patients (dated by TCRdb to about 2020). The library was built by means of the immunoSEQ multiplex PCR assay. TCRdb's version of the immuneACCESS table is confined to in-frame rearrangements and falls short of the full clone set. An unresolved V gene accounts for under half of the shortfall where checked; the remainder is of unknown origin. This sample has 150,000 or so clones in its table, and roughly 95% of those were observed once. About 4% of the sample lies in the top ten. The sample comprised blood. The receptors originated from a woman aged 55-70 years in good health.

There are a few counts of this clone. The genes are TRBV7-2 and TRBJ1-2, with TRBD1 matching 10 bases. V shed 3 bases and J 7 bases; nucleotides not matched to a gene: 5. Germline CDR1 is SGHTA and CDR2 is FQGNSA. The CDR3 length is 14 residues. The CDR3 region has the DNA TGTGCCAGCAGCTTCACGGGACAGGGGTCTGGCTACACCTTC. It is translated as CASSFTGQGSGYTF.

The V call is TRBV5-1, the J call TRBJ1-6; D unclear. Germline V lookup: CDR1 SGHRS, CDR2 YFSETQ. This CDR3 contains 13 residues. Trimming shortened V by 5 bases and J by 7 bases, and 10 bases separated the two germline ends. As DNA, the CDR3 is TGCGCCAGCAGAGGTGGGGAAAATTCACCCCTCCACTTT. Translating it yields CASRGGENSPLHF.

Concerning this clone itself: This sample includes further DNA sequences coding for the same CDR3. The chain is built from TRBV19 and TRBJ2-2; 11 positions agree with TRBD1. Trimming at V came to 8 bases and at J to 6 bases, leaving 5 bases not matched to a gene. From germline, CDR1 is LNHDA and CDR2 SQIVND (reference sequence). CDR3 length: 14 residues. The CDR3 loop reads CASSGTGGSGELFF. DNA of the CDR3: TGTGCCAGTTCCGGGACAGGGGGTTCCGGGGAGCTGTTTTTT.

The count of this clone is one. The J gene is TRBJ1-1, the V gene TRBV6-5; unclear D gene. The length of the CDR3 is 16 residues. The germline V gene has CDR1 MNHEY and CDR2 SVGAGI. V was shortened by 0 bases and J by 2 bases, with 13 bases between the two germline ends. The CDR3 region is CASSYSSWQTNTEAFF. The CDR3 DNA reads TGTGCCAGCAGTTACTCGAGTTGGCAGACAAACACTGAAGCTTTCTTT.

The V and J genes are TRBV29-1 and TRBJ1-2, with TRBD1 matching 10 bases. The CDR3 sequence is 18 residues long. Trimming took 4 bases from V and 4 from J; bases not matched to a gene: 18. CDR1 and CDR2 from the germline V gene are SQVTM and ANQGSEA. This CDR3 is CSVVGRGTGAPVGYGYTF. In nucleotides, the CDR3 is TGCAGCGTTGTCGGGCGGGGGACAGGGGCGCCCGTTGGCTATGGCTACACCTTC.

The chain carries TRBV19 and TRBJ1-2, with D perhaps matching TRBD1 (6 bases). The CDR3 contains 12 residues. V gave up 7 bases and J gave up 5 bases, with 11 bases separating them. Germline CDR1 and CDR2: LNHDA and SQIVND (reference sequence). In DNA form, the CDR3 reads TGTGCCAGTAATGGACAGCAGTATGGCTACACCTTC. As protein: CASNGQQYGYTF.

The V and J genes are TRBV5-4 and TRBJ2-7; 8 nucleotides line up with TRBD2. Germline V gene sequence: CDR1 SGHNT, CDR2 YYREEE (reference sequence). With 0 bases clipped from V and 7 bases from J, the junction kept 9 bases outside the gene matches. The CDR3 has 15 amino acids. Here the CDR3 DNA reads TGTGCCAGCAGCTTGGTCGGGGGGGCGCGGTTAGAGCAGTACTTC. Translating it yields CASSLVGGARLEQYF.

In regard to this clone: The junction does not match germline at one end; this may be a read error. This chain connects TRBV29-1 to TRBJ2-1; a possible D gene is TRBD1 (5 bases). CDR3 length: 12 residues. Germline CDR1 is SQVTM and CDR2 is ANQGSEA. The CDR3 region has the DNA TGCAGCGTTGAAGATCCTAGGGGATGGCGCCTCTTC. Protein: CSVEDPRGWRLF.

With regard to this clone: At one boundary the junction diverges from the germline segment, which might be a read error. The chain employs TRBV7-7 and TRBJ2-2, with unresolved D. The length of the CDR3 is 14 residues. Looked up from germline, CDR1 is SSHAT and CDR2 is FNYEAQ (reference sequence). CDR3 sequence reads: CASSPNPYTGELFF. The CDR3, as DNA: TGTGCTAGCAGCCCGAACCCTTACACCGGGGAGCTGTTTTTT.

This clone showed up just once. The rearrangement links TRBV27 to TRBJ1-2, with TRBD1 matching 7 bases. The CDR3 length is 13 residues. Trimming at V came to 3 bases and at J to 7 bases, leaving 5 bases not matched to a gene. The germline gives CDR1 MNHEY, CDR2 SMNVEV (reference sequence). CDR3 DNA: TGTGCCAGCAGTTTCTGGCAGGGGGGTGGCTACACCTTC. As protein: CASSFWQGGGYTF.

The J gene is TRBJ1-6, the V gene TRBV11-2, with D possibly TRBD1 on 6 matching bases. There are 16 residues in the CDR3. V dropped 4 bases and J dropped 8 bases, with 18 bases sitting between them. Germline V gene sequence: CDR1 SGHAT, CDR2 FQNNGV. This CDR3 reads CASSSPGQTWYSPLHF. The CDR3 DNA reads as TGTGCCAGCAGCTCGCCCGGACAGACTTGGTATTCACCCCTCCACTTT.

This rearrangement joins TRBV5-1 to TRBJ1-4; D remains unclear. CDR3 length equals 14 residues. The V gene lost 0 bases and the J gene lost 2 bases, with 5 bases spanning the gap. Germline loops: CDR1 SGHRS, CDR2 YFSETQ. CDR3 DNA: TGCGCCAGCAGCTTGGGAAATACTAATGAAAAACTGTTTTTT. Translating gives CASSLGNTNEKLFF.